The table lists the clone carrying this T cell receptor beta chain with a few counts. Germline V CDR1 and CDR2: SGHDT, YYEEEE. The CDR3 extends over 16 amino acids. Losses at the gene ends were 4 bases for V and 6 bases for J; bases not matched to a gene: 7. The data were taken from a study of identical twins. Healthy Caucasians supplied all donations. Unique molecular identifiers were in the cDNA, with template-switch universal primer binding. Each CDR3 protein gets one entry after TCRdb re-called the 5' RACE reads with MiXCR. The sample consists of about 520,000 distinct CDR3 sequences, approximately 22% of them appearing once. This same sample was also taken into another study, of T cells expressing NK-cell markers. Turning to that study: The authors derived TCR beta repertoires from sorted CD3+CD56+NKG2C+, CD3+CD56+NKG2C- and CD3+CD56-NKG2C+ T cells. With respect to HCMV, most of the eight sequenced donors were seropositive, and one was seronegative.

The receptor's source is a woman under 30 in good health. V is TRBV5-6 and J is TRBJ2-1; 13 bases are shared with TRBD2. The sequenced material came from CD4+ T cells sorted from blood. CDR3 bases: TGTGCCAGCAGCAGTCCCGGGACTAGCGGGGTCAATGAGCAGTTCTTC. It encodes CASSSPGTSGVNEQFF. Full variable domain (rest looked up from reference TRBV5-6 and TRBJ2-1): DAGVTQSPTHLIKTRGQQVTLRCSPKSGHDTVSWYQQALGQGPQFIFQYYEEEERQRGNFPDRFSGHQFPNYSSELNVNALLLGDSALYLCASSSPGTSGVNEQFFGPGTRLTVL.